The 18 T cell receptor beta chains given below trace back to one sample, sequenced in a study of chemoradiotherapy in HPV16-positive cancers. TCRdb keeps only in-frame clones here, not all; method: immunoSEQ multiplex PCR. The table records 30,000 to 40,000 clones, roughly 77% of them present only once. The sequenced sample was blood, obtained from a patient who underwent chemoradiotherapy. Receptor source: a human donor with HPV-associated anogenital cancer.

The chain links TRBV19 to TRBJ2-5; tentative D call: TRBD1 (7 bases). Deletions cut 3 bases from V and 4 bases from J, with 15 bases between. The V gene's germline CDR1 is LNHDA and CDR2 SQIVND (reference sequence). CDR3 length: 15 amino acids. The CDR3, as DNA: TGTGCCAGTAGTATTGGAGGGGGCCAAGGAGAGACCCAGTACTTC. This gives the protein CASSIGGGQGETQYF.

The CDR3 region is CASNLSGRHNEKLFF. The DNA of the CDR3 is TGTGCCAGCAACCTCTCTGGGAGACATAATGAAAAACTGTTTTTT. The rearrangement joins TRBV7-2 to TRBJ1-4; D unresolved. V was shortened by 7 bases and J by 4 bases, with 16 bases between the two germline ends. The germline gives CDR1 SGHTA, CDR2 FQGNSA. There are 15 residues in the CDR3.

The chain carries TRBV9 and TRBJ2-1, with 8 bases that match TRBD1. From germline, CDR1 is SGDLS and CDR2 YYNGEE. Unmatched junction bases numbered 9, after V lost 4 bases and J lost 3 bases. This CDR3 comprises 16 residues. The CDR3 nucleotides read TGTGCCAGCAGCCAGGATGCAGGGGGCTACTACAATGAGCAGTTCTTC. Translating it yields CASSQDAGGYYNEQFF.

This chain uses TRBV5-4 with TRBJ1-2, with D unresolved. V lost 0 bases and J 1 base, leaving 4 bases between the germline ends. This CDR3 is 13 amino acids long. The germline V gene encodes CDR1 SGHNT and CDR2 YYREEE (reference sequence). In DNA, the CDR3 is TGTGCCAGCAGCTTGGGGGTTAACTATGGCTACACCTTC. This sequence encodes CASSLGVNYGYTF.

This chain joins TRBV18 and TRBJ1-2; the D is unclear. From germline, CDR1 is KGHSH and CDR2 LQKENI. The CDR3 totals 13 residues. Deletions cut 6 bases from V and 8 bases from J, with 16 bases between. CDR3 DNA: TGTGCCAGCTCCCCGACAAGCCTGGGGGGCTACACCTTC. Translating it yields CASSPTSLGGYTF.

As DNA, the CDR3 is TGCGCCAGCAGCCAAGGTTCAGGGGGGGGTACATACACTGAAGCTTTCTTT. This codes for CASSQGSGGGTYTEAFF. The V gene is TRBV4-1, the J gene TRBJ1-1, with 7 bases lining up with TRBD1. V gave up 1 base and J gave up 3 bases; unmatched junction bases: 11. Germline assignment: CDR1 MGHRA and CDR2 YSYEKL. The CDR3 sequence is 17 residues long.

V and J are TRBV2 and TRBJ1-2; D is possibly TRBD1 (5 bases). CDR1 and CDR2 (germline): SNHLY, FYNNEI. The length of the CDR3 is 14 residues. V was trimmed by 2 bases and J by 5 bases, leaving 12 bases between them. CDR3 sequence reads: CASSESGVDYGYTF. The CDR3, as DNA: TGTGCCAGCAGTGAATCGGGGGTCGATTATGGCTACACCTTC.

This clone was seen only a few times. This chain links TRBV12-1 with TRBJ1-4; whether TRBD1, the table's D call, matches the DNA was not checked. TRBV12-1 is an annotated pseudogene. There are 14 residues in the CDR3. CDR3 residues: CASRDRAINEKLFF. DNA for the CDR3: TGTGCCAGCAGGGACAGGGCGATTAATGAAAAACTGTTTTTT.

This chain connects TRBV7-2 to TRBJ2-3, with D uncertain. Germline V lookup: CDR1 SGHTA, CDR2 FQGNSA. CDR3 length equals 13 residues. Trimming shortened V by 3 bases and J by 4 bases, and 8 bases separated the two germline ends. The chain's CDR3 is CASSFRISDTQYF. The CDR3 DNA is TGTGCCAGCAGCTTCAGAATCTCAGATACGCAGTATTTT.

This clone was detected only a few times. The J gene is TRBJ1-2, the V gene TRBV30, with D possibly matching TRBD1 (5 bases). This CDR3 contains 12 residues. Germline V CDR1 and CDR2: GTSNPN, SVGIG (reference sequence). Trimming pared 2 bases from V and 3 bases from J, leaving 7 bases between. The CDR3 DNA is TGTGCCTGGAGTCCCAGGGACTATGGCTACACCTTC. It specifies CAWSPRDYGYTF.

CDR3 loop: CASSIGETAVQETQYF. DNA for the CDR3: TGTGCCAGTAGTATAGGCGAGACAGCAGTCCAAGAGACCCAGTACTTC. The J gene is TRBJ2-5, the V gene TRBV19, with D tentatively TRBD1 (5 bases). Trimming stripped 1 base from V and 1 base from J, with 13 bases between. Germline V gene sequence: CDR1 LNHDA, CDR2 SQIVND (reference sequence). The CDR3 is 16 amino acids. Together with reference TRBV19 and TRBJ2-5, the CDR3 gives the full variable domain: DGGITQSPKYLFRKEGQNVTLSCEQNLNHDAMYWYRQDPGQGLRLIYYSQIVNDFQKGDIAEGYSVSREKKESFPLTVTSAQKNPTAFYLCASSIGETAVQETQYFGPGTRLLVL.

The chain recombines TRBV30 with TRBJ2-5, with D perhaps matching TRBD1 (5 bases). Germline CDR1 and CDR2: GTSNPN and SVGIG (reference sequence). Trimming removed 4 bases from V and 5 bases from J, with 20 bases in between. The CDR3 runs to 15 residues. The CDR3 region is CAWTQGQGAWETQYF. CDR3 coding DNA: TGTGCCTGGACCCAAGGACAAGGGGCCTGGGAGACCCAGTACTTC.

The count of this clone is one. The rearrangement links TRBV18 to TRBJ2-5, with a tentative D call TRBD1 (5 bases). V was pared by 3 bases and J by 5 bases, with 7 bases between. The germline CDR1 and CDR2 sequences are KGHSH and LQKENI. This CDR3 is 12 amino acids long. The CDR3 sequence: CASSPGLETQYF. DNA for the CDR3: TGTGCCAGCTCACCGGGGCTGGAGACCCAGTACTTC.

The chain couples TRBV4-3 to TRBJ1-1; 7 nucleotides align to TRBD1. Germline V CDR1 and CDR2: LGHNA, YSLEER. The CDR3 has 16 residues. V lost 0 bases, J lost 1 base, and 5 bases stayed unmatched. The CDR3 nucleotides are TGCGCCAGCAGCCAAGATCTAGCAGGGGGGAACACTGAAGCTTTCTTT. This translates into CASSQDLAGGNTEAFF.

The CDR3 DNA follows: TGTGCCAGCAGCACGACAGGGTTGGATGGCTACACCTTC. It specifies CASSTTGLDGYTF. The chain is built from TRBV7-9 and TRBJ1-2, with 7 bases aligning to TRBD1. V was pared by 5 bases and J by 6 bases, with 6 bases of the junction left unmatched. This CDR3 is built from 13 residues. CDR1 and CDR2 from the germline V gene are SEHNR and FQNEAQ (reference sequence).

This clone appeared once. The chain is built from TRBV11-2 and TRBJ2-7; D perhaps matches TRBD1 (7 bases). V was trimmed by 5 bases and J by 7 bases, leaving 24 bases between them. The germline CDR1 and CDR2 sequences are SGHAT and FQNNGV. The CDR3 has 16 residues. DNA of the CDR3: TGTGCCAGCAGCGTACCGACAGGCAGGGGGACTGCGGAGCAGTACTTC. Translating it yields CASSVPTGRGTAEQYF.

This chain connects TRBV7-8 to TRBJ1-5; a weak D match, TRBD1 (5 bases). CDR3 length equals 16 residues. Trimming took off 5 bases at V and 7 bases at J, with 21 bases between the two ends. The germline V gene has CDR1 SGHVS and CDR2 FQNEAQ. The CDR3 spells CASSQGPVASGQPQHF. CDR3 bases: TGTGCCAGCAGCCAGGGACCGGTGGCTTCTGGACAGCCCCAGCATTTT.

The chain links TRBV7-3 to TRBJ2-3; D may be TRBD2 (6 bases). The CDR3 spans 17 residues. Trimming took off 0 bases at V and 1 base at J, with 14 bases between the two ends. Germline V lookup: CDR1 SGHTA, CDR2 FQGTGA. CDR3 sequence: CASSLTGSQRGTDTQYF. The CDR3 region has the DNA TGTGCCAGCAGCTTAACGGGGTCACAGCGGGGCACAGATACGCAGTATTTT.